One and the same sample provided the 21 T cell receptor beta chains below, sequenced in a study of identical twins. TCRdb re-analysed the 5' RACE reads in MiXCR, keeping a single row per CDR3 protein. The sample contains fewer than 800,000 distinct CDR3 sequences, just over 7% of which appear only once. These data were also reused for a study on yellow fever vaccine responses in identical twins.

Material: PBMCs. These receptors all come from a woman aged 18-35 years in good health.

This clonotype was seen more than once but under ten times. The V gene is TRBV29-1, the J gene TRBJ2-3; 12 positions agree with TRBD2. Germline V gene sequence: CDR1 SQVTM, CDR2 ANQGSEA. This CDR3 is built from 14 residues. The CDR3 region has the DNA TGCTCTAGCGGGGGGGCCCGATTCACAGATACGCAGTATTTT. Its protein product is CSSGGARFTDTQYF.

This clonotype was picked up a small number of times. The genes are TRBV28 and TRBJ2-1; no clear D. Per the germline V gene, CDR1 is MDHEN and CDR2 is SYDVKM. Trimming left V 3 bases short and J 9 bases short, with 9 bases between. The CDR3 loop spans 12 amino acids. CDR3 nucleotide sequence: TGTGCCAGCAGTTTTGGTTACGGTGAGCAGTTCTTC. Amino acids: CASSFGYGEQFF.

The J gene is TRBJ2-3, the V gene TRBV12-3 or TRBV12-4, with TRBD2 identical over 10 bases. This CDR3 region has 16 residues. V was pared by 3 bases and J by 4 bases, with 7 bases of the junction left unmatched. The CDR3 coding sequence is TGTGCCAGCAGTTTTGGGGCTAGCGGGAGCGCAGATACGCAGTATTTT. The encoded protein is CASSFGASGSADTQYF.

This clonotype was recorded many times. The chain links TRBV20-1 to TRBJ1-1; D is uncertain. Germline loops: CDR1 DFQATT, CDR2 SNEGSKA (reference sequence). The V end lost 4 bases, the J end lost 7 bases, and 10 bases lay between the germline ends. The CDR3 is 11 amino acids. The CDR3 spells CSAITVIEAFF. CDR3 DNA sequence: TGCAGTGCTATTACAGTGATTGAAGCTTTCTTT.

This clonotype has at least ten counts. The chain recombines TRBV12-3 or TRBV12-4 with TRBJ1-1, with no clear D. Between the trimmed V and J ends, which lost 3 bases and 1 base, there was a span of 6 bases. The CDR3 runs 13 residues. CDR3 residues: CASSFRQNTEAFF. CDR3 coding DNA: TGTGCCAGCAGTTTTCGCCAGAACACTGAAGCTTTCTTT.

This clonotype was detected ten times or more. The rearrangement joins TRBV13 to TRBJ1-2, with 7 bases aligning to TRBD1. V dropped 4 bases and J dropped 1; count of bases not matched to a gene: 9. The CDR3 sequence is 16 residues long. Germline CDR1 PRHDT, CDR2 FYEKMQ (reference sequence). The CDR3 DNA is TGTGCCAGCAGCTCGTACAGGGGTCTACTTAACTATGGCTACACCTTC. It translates to CASSSYRGLLNYGYTF.

V is TRBV15 and J is TRBJ2-1; a possible D gene is TRBD1 (6 bases). V lost 4 bases to trimming and J lost 8 bases, with 12 bases between them. This CDR3 comprises 13 residues. Germline CDR1 and CDR2: LNHNV and YYDKDF (reference sequence). For the CDR3, the DNA is TGTGCCACCAGCAAGAGGGGGAGTGATGAGCAGTTCTTC. Translating it yields CATSKRGSDEQFF.

This clonotype occurred many times. V and J are TRBV10-3 and TRBJ2-1; D may be TRBD2 (5 bases). The CDR3 is 15 amino acids. Per germline, CDR1 ENHRY and CDR2 SYGVKD. Trimming left V 5 bases short and J 1 base short, with 12 bases between. CDR3 region: CAISPDFISYNEQFF. The CDR3, as DNA: TGTGCCATCAGTCCGGACTTCATTTCCTACAATGAGCAGTTCTTC.

J is TRBJ1-1 and V is TRBV6-5; D is uncertain. Per germline, CDR1 MNHEY and CDR2 SVGAGI. V shed 2 bases and J shed 8 bases, with 12 bases lying between them. The length of the CDR3 is 13 residues. As DNA, the CDR3 is TGTGCCAGCAGTTACCAAGCGGATACCGAAGCTTTCTTT. This sequence encodes CASSYQADTEAFF.

This rearrangement joins TRBV29-1 to TRBJ2-5, with 11 nucleotides matching TRBD2. V was pared by 7 bases and J by 5 bases, with 9 bases of the junction left unmatched. The CDR3 covers 14 residues. Looked up from germline, CDR1 is SQVTM and CDR2 is ANQGSEA. Here the CDR3 reads CSGQLAGVLETQYF. Here the CDR3 DNA reads TGCAGCGGCCAACTAGCGGGGGTGCTCGAGACCCAGTACTTC. Drawing the rest from reference TRBV29-1 and TRBJ2-5, the complete variable domain is SAVISQKPSRDICQRGTSLTIQCQVDSQVTMMFWYRQQPGQSLTLIATANQGSEATYESGFVIDKFPISRPNLTFSTLTVSNMSPEDSSIYLCSGQLAGVLETQYFGPGTRLLVL.

This rearrangement joins TRBV5-1 to TRBJ1-4, with D maybe TRBD1 (5 bases). Trimming took off 1 base at V and 8 bases at J, with 6 bases between the two ends. The CDR3 covers 12 residues. Looked up from germline, CDR1 is SGHRS and CDR2 is YFSETQ. CDR3 DNA sequence: TGCGCCAGCAGCTTGAGGGGCGAAAAACTGTTTTTT. It translates to CASSLRGEKLFF.

This clonotype has a count of ten or more. The V gene is TRBV12-3 or TRBV12-4, the J gene TRBJ2-3; D may be TRBD1 or TRBD2 (5 bases each). Trimming shortened V by 5 bases and J by 3 bases, and 15 bases separated the two germline ends. The CDR3 consists of 15 residues. DNA for the CDR3: TGTGCCAGCAGTCCTTCGGGGCGAGGTACAGATACGCAGTATTTT. It translates to CASSPSGRGTDTQYF.

The chain links TRBV11-3 to TRBJ2-5; 7 bases are shared with TRBD2. Germline V gene lookup returns CDR1 SGHNT and CDR2 YENEEA. The CDR3 totals 15 residues. The junction had 4 bases not matched to a gene; V was cut back by 2 bases and J by 1 base. The CDR3 DNA follows: TGTGCCAGCAGCTTATCCAGCGGGGCCCAAGAGACCCAGTACTTC. Its protein is CASSLSSGAQETQYF.

V is TRBV7-9 and J is TRBJ2-1; perhaps TRBD2 as D (5 bases). The V end lost 5 bases, the J end lost 5 bases, and 10 bases lay between the germline ends. This CDR3 region has 13 residues. Germline CDR1 is SEHNR and CDR2 is FQNEAQ (reference sequence). In DNA, the CDR3 is TGTGCCAGCAGCCCCCCGGGAAACAATGAGCAGTTCTTC. Its protein is CASSPPGNNEQFF.

At least ten counts were recorded for this clonotype. The gene calls are TRBV3-1 and TRBJ2-1; no clear D. The V and J ends lost 1 base and 8 bases respectively, with 15 bases between them. Germline loops: CDR1 LGHDT, CDR2 YNNKEL (reference sequence). There are 15 residues in the CDR3. The CDR3 DNA reads as TGTGCCAGCAGCCAAGTGTCCGTCTTCTCACATGAGCAGTTCTTC. This codes for CASSQVSVFSHEQFF.

This clonotype has a count of ten or more. The chain employs TRBV24-1 and TRBJ1-2, with D hard to call. The CDR3 runs to 13 residues. The V gene lost 4 bases and the J gene lost 4 bases, with 9 bases spanning the gap. Germline V CDR1 and CDR2: KGHDR, SFDVKD. The CDR3 DNA sequence: TGTGCCACCAGTGACACGGGCCTCTATGGCTACACCTTC. This sequence encodes CATSDTGLYGYTF.

This clonotype was detected ten times or more. The chain has TRBV6-1 and TRBJ2-7; a possible D gene is TRBD2 (8 bases). The V and J ends lost 6 bases and 6 bases respectively, with 24 bases between them. The CDR3 has 16 residues. CDR1 and CDR2 from the germline V gene are MNHNS and SASEGT. CDR3 DNA: TGTGCCAGCAGCAAGGGGGCTAGCGGGCTTTTGCCCGAGCAGTACTTC. It specifies CASSKGASGLLPEQYF.

This clonotype has at least ten counts. The chain uses TRBV20-1 and TRBJ2-5, with D maybe TRBD2 (6 bases). In germline, CDR1 is DFQATT, CDR2 SNEGSKA (reference sequence). The CDR3 has 13 amino acids. The germline V and J ends were trimmed by 1 base and 5 bases, with 11 bases remaining between them. The CDR3: CSARVEGWETQYF. For the CDR3, the DNA is TGCAGTGCTAGAGTGGAGGGCTGGGAGACCCAGTACTTC.

The chain recombines TRBV5-6 with TRBJ2-3; 10 nucleotides line up with TRBD2. Germline loops: CDR1 SGHDT, CDR2 YYEEEE. Unmatched junction bases numbered 7, after V lost 0 bases and J lost 6 bases. The CDR3 contains 16 residues. Written as DNA, the CDR3 is TGTGCCAGCAGCTTGGGAGTTAGCGGGGGGATCGATACGCAGTATTTT. This codes for CASSLGVSGGIDTQYF.

The chain combines TRBV20-1 with TRBJ2-2; possibly TRBD2 for D (5 bases). Germline lookup yields CDR1 DFQATT and CDR2 SNEGSKA (reference sequence). The CDR3 has 15 amino acids. The CDR3 loop is CSALARYTNTGELFF. The CDR3 DNA is TGCAGCGCTCTAGCTAGATACACGAACACCGGGGAGCTGTTTTTT.

This clonotype was seen many times. The J gene is TRBJ2-7, the V gene TRBV10-2, with 8 bases aligning to TRBD2. Losses at the gene ends were 6 bases for V and 1 base for J; bases not matched to a gene: 8. The CDR3 length is 15 residues. Germline-derived CDR1 and CDR2 are WSHSY and SAAADI. CDR3 in DNA: TGCGCCAGCAGCCTGGGACCGGGAGGGTCCTACGAGCAGTACGTC. It yields the protein CASSLGPGGSYEQYV.